This T cell receptor beta chain originates from a study of brain T cells in children with intractable seizures. Sequencing was limited to surgery cases with top T cell transcript signatures in brain tissue. The protocol was immunoSEQ multiplex PCR, while the TCRdb copy is restricted to in-frame clones and leaves out a portion. Here the sample spans about 76,000 clones, just over 90% being singletons. Sequences were derived from peripheral blood, sampled at surgery. This receptor was taken from a boy under two years old with tuberous sclerosis and intractable seizures.

CDR3 amino acids: CASSAVWTGQETQYF. The CDR3 DNA sequence: TGTGCCAGCAGCGCGGTCTGGACAGGACAAGAGACCCAGTACTTC. This chain uses TRBV9 with TRBJ2-5; TRBD1 matches 7 bases. Losses at the gene ends were 3 bases for V and 2 bases for J; bases not matched to a gene: 7. CDR3 size: 15 residues. Germline CDR1 and CDR2: SGDLS and YYNGEE.